This T cell receptor beta chain was sequenced in a study of T-cell reconstitution after alpha-beta-depleted transplantation in children. CDR1 is SGHAT, CDR2 FQDESV, per germline (reference sequence). The CDR3 runs 15 residues. The V gene lost 5 bases and the J gene lost 4 bases, with 17 bases spanning the gap. It was with unique molecular identifiers that the TCRbeta library was prepared. TCRdb recomputed calls from the PCR reads with MiXCR, one row per CDR3 protein. This sample has around 71,000 distinct CDR3 sequences, with approximately 7.3% found just once. The sequences come from PBMCs from the stem cell graft donor, collected from the stem cell graft. The sequence came from a human donor who donated a stem cell graft to a child with acute lymphoblastic leukemia. The chain combines TRBV11-1 with TRBJ1-1; TRBD1 is a possible D gene (6 bases). DNA for the CDR3: TGTGCCAGCAGCCCCCTCGGGGGCGGGAGCACTGAAGCTTTCTTT. The encoded protein is CASSPLGGGSTEAFF.